The next 26 T cell receptor beta chains were all read from a single sample in a study of blood T cell repertoires in COVID-19. Sequenced by immunoSEQ multiplex PCR; TCRdb stores in-frame clones only, minus some. The table shows more than 200,000 clones, with about 85% occurring only once. Sequences were obtained from PBMCs or T cells enriched from blood (not recorded which). These receptors came from a man younger than 40 who had recovered from COVID-19.

The chain carries TRBV6-5 and TRBJ2-2; 7 nucleotides agree with TRBD1. The CDR3 has 14 amino acids. The J segment lost 4 bases and the V segment lost 6 bases, leaving 5 bases of the junction unmatched. The V gene's germline CDR1 is MNHEY and CDR2 SVGAGI. CDR3 residues: CASRTAGGTGELFF. The CDR3 DNA is TGTGCCAGCAGAACGGCAGGGGGCACCGGGGAGCTGTTTTTT.

The chain uses TRBV29-1 and TRBJ1-2; TRBD1 is a possible D gene (5 bases). The CDR3 sequence is 14 residues long. The germline V and J ends were trimmed by 5 bases and 5 bases, with 18 bases remaining between them. Germline assignment: CDR1 SQVTM and CDR2 ANQGSEA. The CDR3 here is CSVRRADRDYGYTF. DNA of the CDR3: TGCAGCGTTCGTCGGGCTGACAGAGATTATGGCTACACCTTC. The entire variable domain, with the rest obtained from reference TRBV29-1 and TRBJ1-2, is as follows: SAVISQKPSRDICQRGTSLTIQCQVDSQVTMMFWYRQQPGQSLTLIATANQGSEATYESGFVIDKFPISRPNLTFSTLTVSNMSPEDSSIYLCSVRRADRDYGYTFGSGTRLTVV.

The genes are TRBV4-1 and TRBJ2-7; 9 bases fit TRBD1. The germline V gene encodes CDR1 MGHRA and CDR2 YSYEKL. The CDR3 consists of 14 residues. The junction had 8 bases not matched to a gene; V was cut back by 7 bases and J by 4 bases. CDR3 sequence (DNA): TGCGCCAGCACCCCAGGGACAGGGTCTTACGAGCAGTACTTC. It yields the protein CASTPGTGSYEQYF.

The rearrangement joins TRBV7-2 to TRBJ2-2; TRBD2 agrees at 10 bases. The CDR3 is made up of 15 amino acids. From germline, CDR1 is SGHTA and CDR2 FQGNSA. The J segment lost 4 bases and the V segment lost 5 bases, leaving 4 bases of the junction unmatched. The CDR3 region has the DNA TGTGCCAGCAGCACACTAGCGGGATTCACCGGGGAGCTGTTTTTT. It codes for CASSTLAGFTGELFF.

The V and J genes are TRBV19 and TRBJ1-2, with 7 bases identical to TRBD1. Germline V gene lookup returns CDR1 LNHDA and CDR2 SQIVND (reference sequence). This CDR3 is built from 15 residues. Unmatched junction bases numbered 7, after V lost 4 bases and J lost 2 bases. The CDR3 reads CASSTIVTGNYGYTF. In nucleotides, the CDR3 is TGTGCCAGTAGTACCATAGTGACAGGGAACTATGGCTACACCTTC.

The gene calls are TRBV5-1 and TRBJ2-2, with 14 bases lining up with TRBD2. Germline V gene sequence: CDR1 SGHRS, CDR2 YFSETQ. Trimming cost V 2 bases and J 0 bases; bases outside gene matches: 3. The CDR3 is made up of 18 amino acids. CDR3 nucleotide sequence: TGCGCCAGCAGCTTAGGACTAGCGGGGGGTACGAACACCGGGGAGCTGTTTTTT. It codes for CASSLGLAGGTNTGELFF.

The CDR3 spells CASSPPDRLTEAFF. CDR3 nucleotides: TGTGCCAGCAGCCCCCCTGACAGGTTGACTGAAGCTTTCTTT. The V and J genes are TRBV13 and TRBJ1-1, with D perhaps matching TRBD1 (6 bases). Per the germline V gene, CDR1 is PRHDT and CDR2 is FYEKMQ (reference sequence). Trimming took off 5 bases at V and 5 bases at J, with 15 bases between the two ends. The CDR3 loop spans 14 amino acids.

This clone turned up a few times. The chain employs TRBV11-2 and TRBJ1-4; D is ambiguous. CDR3 size: 14 residues. Deletions cut 1 base from V and 8 bases from J, with 11 bases between. From germline, CDR1 is SGHAT and CDR2 FQNNGV. CDR3 sequence (DNA): TGTGCCAGCAGCTTAGGATTGAGGAGGGAAAAACTGTTTTTT. This codes for CASSLGLRREKLFF. The whole variable domain, remainder taken from reference TRBV11-2 and TRBJ1-4, is EAGVAQSPRYKIIEKRQSVAFWCNPISGHATLYWYQQILGQGPKLLIQFQNNGVVDDSQLPKDRFSAERLKGVDSTLKIQPAKLEDSAVYLCASSLGLRREKLFFGSGTQLSVL.

Worth noting for this clone: Compared with germline, one end of the junction differs, possibly owing to a read error. The gene calls are TRBV19 and TRBJ2-7, with 9 bases aligning to TRBD2. The CDR3 runs 14 residues. Germline V gives CDR1 LNHDA, CDR2 SQIVND (reference sequence). The CDR3 bases are TGTGCCAGTAGAATAGCGGGAGACTCCTACGAGCAGTACTTC. Translating gives CASRIAGDSYEQYF.

With regard to this clone: A junction end diverges from the germline sequence, so it may reflect a read error. The CDR3 loop reads CASSQDRTGYNSPLHF. CDR3 nucleotide sequence: TGTGCCAGCAGCCAAGACCGGACAGGGTATAACTCACCCCTCCACTTT. The V call is TRBV3-1 (or the pseudogene TRBV3-2), the J call TRBJ1-6; 8 nucleotides agree with TRBD1. This CDR3 region has 16 residues. Germline CDR1 and CDR2: LGHDT and YNNKEL (reference sequence).

The chain employs TRBV11-2 and TRBJ1-1; tentative D call: TRBD1 (5 bases). The germline V gene encodes CDR1 SGHAT and CDR2 FQNNGV. V lost 1 base, J lost 4 bases, and 13 bases lay in between. The CDR3 has 15 amino acids. CDR3 sequence: CASSLVGGAVTEAFF. The CDR3 nucleotides read TGTGCCAGCAGCTTAGTCGGTGGGGCAGTCACTGAAGCTTTCTTT. The full variable domain, completed using reference TRBV11-2 and TRBJ1-1, is EAGVAQSPRYKIIEKRQSVAFWCNPISGHATLYWYQQILGQGPKLLIQFQNNGVVDDSQLPKDRFSAERLKGVDSTLKIQPAKLEDSAVYLCASSLVGGAVTEAFFGQGTRLTVV.

This chain uses TRBV20-1 with TRBJ2-7; 10 bases map to TRBD2. Germline V gene sequence: CDR1 DFQATT, CDR2 SNEGSKA (reference sequence). Losses at the gene ends were 3 bases for V and 7 bases for J; bases not matched to a gene: 9. The CDR3 spans 14 residues. CDR3 region: CSASLPSGSVEQYF. The CDR3 nucleotides read TGCAGTGCTAGTTTGCCTAGCGGGAGTGTTGAGCAGTACTTC.

The rearrangement uses TRBV30 and TRBJ1-1; D ambiguous. The CDR3 totals 13 residues. Trimming took off 4 bases at V and 4 bases at J, with 13 bases between the two ends. The germline V gene has CDR1 GTSNPN and CDR2 SVGIG (reference sequence). DNA for the CDR3: TGTGCCTGGACCTCAGTGTTTGGCACTGAAGCTTTCTTT. Translated, it gives CAWTSVFGTEAFF.

The V and J genes are TRBV7-9 and TRBJ2-2; 8 bases are shared with TRBD1. The CDR3 has 13 residues. Germline loops: CDR1 SEHNR, CDR2 FQNEAQ (reference sequence). The CDR3 sequence: CALGQGNTGELFF. CDR3 bases: TGTGCTCTAGGACAGGGGAACACCGGGGAGCTGTTTTTT.

V gene TRBV3-1 (or the pseudogene TRBV3-2) combines with J gene TRBJ2-5; 13 positions agree with TRBD2. CDR1 LGHDT and CDR2 YNNKEL come from the germline V gene (reference sequence). The CDR3 sequence is 16 residues long. The V segment lost 6 bases and the J segment 2 bases; nucleotides outside the gene matches: 6. CDR3 protein: CASRRTSGGLQETQYF. CDR3 in DNA: TGTGCCAGCAGGCGGACTAGCGGGGGATTACAAGAGACCCAGTACTTC.

The CDR3 coding sequence is TGTGCCAGCAGCTTGAGGGGGACAGGGGTGGCTGAAGCTTTCTTT. Its protein product is CASSLRGTGVAEAFF. The rearrangement uses TRBV11-2 and TRBJ1-1; 10 bases map to TRBD1. The V gene end was trimmed by 3 bases and the J gene end by 6 bases; junction bases not matched to a gene: 7. In germline, CDR1 is SGHAT, CDR2 FQNNGV. The CDR3 runs to 15 residues.

This clone was detected once. This chain links TRBV6-2 or TRBV6-3 with TRBJ2-1, with 7 bases identical to TRBD1. V lost 0 bases and J lost 2; bases outside the gene matches: 10. Germline lookup yields CDR1 MNHEY and CDR2 SVGEGT. This CDR3 comprises 18 residues. CDR3 coding DNA: TGTGCCAGCAGTTACTCGATCCCGGACAGGACTCCCTACAATGAGCAGTTCTTC. Translating gives CASSYSIPDRTPYNEQFF.

The chain combines TRBV28 with TRBJ1-5; TRBD1 matches at 9 bases. CDR1 MDHEN and CDR2 SYDVKM come from the germline V gene. Trimming cost V 6 bases and J 4 bases; bases outside gene matches: 7. This CDR3 is 15 amino acids long. CDR3: CASRTWDRVNQPQHF. DNA of the CDR3: TGTGCCAGCAGGACCTGGGACAGGGTGAATCAGCCCCAGCATTTT.

This rearrangement joins TRBV5-6 to TRBJ2-3, with no clear D. The CDR3 extends over 11 amino acids. Trimming pared 3 bases from V and 7 bases from J, leaving 6 bases between. Germline V gene data show CDR1 as SGHDT and CDR2 as YYEEEE. This CDR3 is CASSSGYTQYF. The CDR3 DNA follows: TGTGCCAGCAGCTCCGGGTATACGCAGTATTTT.

The V call is TRBV4-2, the J call TRBJ2-2, with TRBD2 matching 10 bases. CDR1 LGHNA and CDR2 YNFKEQ come from the germline V gene. This CDR3 has 16 residues. Trimming took 2 bases from V and 3 from J; bases not matched to a gene: 3. The DNA for the CDR3 is TGTGCCAGCAGCCAATTACTAGCGGGATACACCGGGGAGCTGTTTTTT. The encoded protein is CASSQLLAGYTGELFF.

The rearrangement joins TRBV27 to TRBJ1-6; 9 bases fit TRBD1. CDR1 is MNHEY, CDR2 SMNVEV, per germline (reference sequence). The CDR3 spans 17 residues. The junction had 13 bases not matched to a gene; V was cut back by 5 bases and J by 8 bases. CDR3 in DNA: TGTGCCAGCAGTCTACACCTGGGACAGGGATTTGATTCACCCCTCCACTTT. Translated: CASSLHLGQGFDSPLHF.

The chain links TRBV7-7 to TRBJ2-2, with D unresolved. CDR3 length: 15 residues. Trimming took off 0 bases at V and 6 bases at J, with 11 bases between the two ends. From germline, CDR1 is SSHAT and CDR2 FNYEAQ (reference sequence). The CDR3 nucleotides are TGTGCCAGCAGCTTAGCGCTAAACCCCGCCGGGGAGCTGTTTTTT. Amino acids: CASSLALNPAGELFF.

The chain combines TRBV2 with TRBJ2-1, with D unclear. The CDR3 runs 12 residues. The V end was cut by 1 base, the J end by 9 bases, with 7 bases between. The germline CDR1 and CDR2 sequences are SNHLY and FYNNEI. The chain's CDR3 is CASSEGPGEQFF. The CDR3, as DNA: TGTGCCAGCAGTGAAGGTCCGGGTGAGCAGTTCTTC.

V and J are TRBV5-5 and TRBJ1-1, with a tentative D call TRBD1 (5 bases). Between the trimmed V and J ends, which lost 4 bases and 1 base, there was a span of 8 bases. Germline V gene lookup returns CDR1 SGHKS and CDR2 YYEKEE (reference sequence). The CDR3 contains 13 residues. The CDR3 region has the DNA TGTGCCAGCAGCATCGACAGGAACACTGAAGCTTTCTTT. It specifies CASSIDRNTEAFF.

The chain employs TRBV19 and TRBJ1-5, with a tentative D call TRBD1 (6 bases). The CDR3 runs 13 residues. Germline CDR1 reads LNHDA; CDR2 reads SQIVND (reference sequence). With 6 bases removed from V and 9 bases from J, the gap between germline ends came to 15 bases. As DNA, the CDR3 is TGTGCCAGTAGCGGGACAACCGTTGGGCCCCAGCATTTT. Its protein is CASSGTTVGPQHF. Variable domain in full (rest from reference TRBV19 and TRBJ1-5): DGGITQSPKYLFRKEGQNVTLSCEQNLNHDAMYWYRQDPGQGLRLIYYSQIVNDFQKGDIAEGYSVSREKKESFPLTVTSAQKNPTAFYLCASSGTTVGPQHFGDGTRLSIL.

V and J are TRBV7-8 and TRBJ2-7, with D maybe TRBD2 (5 bases). Looked up from germline, CDR1 is SGHVS and CDR2 is FQNEAQ. Trimming took off 5 bases at V and 5 bases at J, with 16 bases between the two ends. CDR3 size: 14 residues. CDR3 bases: TGTGCCAGCAGCCAACTAGACATATCGGACGAGCAGTACTTC. Its protein is CASSQLDISDEQYF.